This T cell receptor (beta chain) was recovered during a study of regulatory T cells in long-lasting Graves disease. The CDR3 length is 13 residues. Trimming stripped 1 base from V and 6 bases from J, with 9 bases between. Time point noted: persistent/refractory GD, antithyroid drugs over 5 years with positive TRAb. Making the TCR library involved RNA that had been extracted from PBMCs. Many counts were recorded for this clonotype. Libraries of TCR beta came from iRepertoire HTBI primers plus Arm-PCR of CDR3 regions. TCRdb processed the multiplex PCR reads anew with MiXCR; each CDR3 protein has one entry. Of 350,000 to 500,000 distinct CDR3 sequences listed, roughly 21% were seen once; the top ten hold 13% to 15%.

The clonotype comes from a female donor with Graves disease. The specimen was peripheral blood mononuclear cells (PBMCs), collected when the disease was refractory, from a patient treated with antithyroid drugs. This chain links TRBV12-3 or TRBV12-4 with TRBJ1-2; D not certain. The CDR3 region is CASSLGLFDGYTF. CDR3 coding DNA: TGTGCCAGCAGTTTAGGTTTATTCGATGGCTACACCTTC.